Below, 29 T cell receptor beta chains from the same sample are listed, as sequenced in a study of blood T cell repertoires in COVID-19. Assay: immunoSEQ multiplex PCR; the TCRdb copy retains only in-frame clones and omits some. The data show about 200,000 clones, around nine tenths seen once. The sequencing input was peripheral blood. The receptors derive from a man aged 45 to 65 with COVID-19, enrolled during active disease.

The chain combines TRBV11-2 with TRBJ2-5; TRBD2 matches 7 bases. This CDR3 has 16 residues. Germline V gene lookup returns CDR1 SGHAT and CDR2 FQNNGV. Germline trimming cut 1 base from V and 1 base from J; bases unmatched to any gene: 6. The CDR3 DNA follows: TGTGCCAGCAGCTTAGGTCTAGGGAGGGTCCAAGAGACCCAGTACTTC. Protein product: CASSLGLGRVQETQYF. The whole variable domain, remainder taken from reference TRBV11-2 and TRBJ2-5, is EAGVAQSPRYKIIEKRQSVAFWCNPISGHATLYWYQQILGQGPKLLIQFQNNGVVDDSQLPKDRFSAERLKGVDSTLKIQPAKLEDSAVYLCASSLGLGRVQETQYFGPGTRLLVL.

The chain links TRBV10-3 to TRBJ1-1; the D gene is possibly TRBD1 (5 bases). The ends were cut back, 3 bases at V and 5 bases at J, with 16 bases in the middle. Looked up from germline, CDR1 is ENHRY and CDR2 is SYGVKD. The CDR3 extends over 15 amino acids. CDR3 region: CAISETSGIGTEAFF. The CDR3 bases are TGTGCCATCAGTGAAACTTCAGGGATCGGGACTGAAGCTTTCTTT.

The J gene is TRBJ1-6, the V gene TRBV7-9; D is uncertain. Germline loops: CDR1 SEHNR, CDR2 FQNEAQ (reference sequence). The V gene lost 4 bases and the J gene lost 5 bases, with 6 bases spanning the gap. The CDR3 runs to 13 residues. DNA of the CDR3: TGTGCCAGCAGCTCGATAGATAATTCACCCCTCCACTTT. Translation: CASSSIDNSPLHF.

The V call is TRBV24-1, the J call TRBJ1-2; D may be TRBD1 (5 bases). V dropped 3 bases and J dropped 0 bases, with 7 bases sitting between them. CDR1 and CDR2 from the germline V gene are KGHDR and SFDVKD. This CDR3 region has 14 residues. The CDR3 coding sequence is TGTGCCACCAGTGATGGGGCATCTAACTATGGCTACACCTTC. Its translation: CATSDGASNYGYTF.

The chain joins TRBV7-2 to TRBJ1-1; D ambiguous. Germline assignment: CDR1 SGHTA and CDR2 FQGNSA. The CDR3 contains 14 residues. V was clipped by 7 bases and J by 0 bases, with 12 bases between them. CDR3 amino acids: CASKPALMNTEAFF. In nucleotides, the CDR3 is TGTGCCAGCAAGCCAGCGCTCATGAACACTGAAGCTTTCTTT.

For the CDR3, the DNA is TGTGCCAGCAGCTCCGCCTCCTACAGGGGTGACTATGGCTACACCTTC. This encodes CASSSASYRGDYGYTF. The rearrangement uses TRBV7-9 and TRBJ1-2; 7 bases are a match to TRBD1. Germline CDR1 and CDR2: SEHNR and FQNEAQ (reference sequence). This CDR3 is built from 16 residues. Trimming removed 4 bases from V and 3 bases from J; junction bases left unmatched: 11.

The V and J genes are TRBV5-1 and TRBJ2-5; 7 bases align to TRBD2. The germline gives CDR1 SGHRS, CDR2 YFSETQ. V lost 1 base and J lost 5; bases outside the gene matches: 5. CDR3 size: 14 residues. Here the CDR3 reads CASSLMEGGETQYF. The DNA for the CDR3 is TGCGCCAGCAGCTTGATGGAGGGAGGGGAGACCCAGTACTTC.

The rearrangement links TRBV5-3 to TRBJ2-2; 14 bases align to TRBD2. TRBV5-3 counts as an open reading frame of uncertain function. Trimming took 1 base from V and 2 from J; bases not matched to a gene: 7. CDR3 length: 19 residues. Here the CDR3 reads CARSLRTSGRTINTGELFF. The CDR3 DNA reads as TGTGCCAGAAGCTTGCGGACTAGCGGGAGGACGATAAACACCGGGGAGCTGTTTTTT.

The chain recombines TRBV7-8 with TRBJ2-1; TRBD2 aligns across 13 bases. V shed 2 bases and J 8 bases; nucleotides not matched to a gene: 9. CDR3 length equals 17 residues. The germline gives CDR1 SGHVS, CDR2 FQNEAQ. DNA for the CDR3: TGTGCCAGCAGCTTAACTAGCGGGGGGGCGAAGTTCTATGAGCAGTTCTTC. Translation gives CASSLTSGGAKFYEQFF.

This clone was recorded only once. The genes are TRBV3-1 (or the pseudogene TRBV3-2) and TRBJ2-5; 10 nucleotides match TRBD2. The junction had 0 bases not matched to a gene; V was cut back by 1 base and J by 1 base. The germline gives CDR1 LGHDT, CDR2 YNNKEL (reference sequence). This CDR3 comprises 15 residues. CDR3 loop: CASSQVAGGQETQYF. The CDR3 region has the DNA TGTGCCAGCAGCCAAGTAGCGGGAGGCCAAGAGACCCAGTACTTC.

Written as DNA, the CDR3 is TGTGCCAGCAGCTCGCTGACAGGAAGGACCGGGGAGCTGTTTTTT. Its translation is CASSSLTGRTGELFF. The chain joins TRBV5-6 to TRBJ2-2, with D possibly being TRBD1 (6 bases). CDR1 is SGHDT and CDR2 is YYEEEE in the germline V gene. The CDR3 totals 15 residues. The germline V and J ends were trimmed by 3 bases and 5 bases, with 14 bases remaining between them.

This chain links TRBV19 with TRBJ1-2; 10 nucleotides agree with TRBD1. CDR1 is LNHDA, CDR2 SQIVND, per germline (reference sequence). Germline trimming cut 6 bases from V and 4 bases from J; bases unmatched to any gene: 5. The CDR3 is made up of 14 amino acids. The CDR3 reads CASRPGQGTYGYTF. The DNA of the CDR3 is TGTGCCAGTAGACCGGGACAGGGGACCTATGGCTACACCTTC.

The J gene is TRBJ2-2, the V gene TRBV18; D is undetermined. V dropped 6 bases and J dropped 3 bases, with 11 bases sitting between them. Germline lookup yields CDR1 KGHSH and CDR2 LQKENI. The CDR3 has 14 amino acids. The CDR3 DNA follows: TGTGCCAGCTCCCCCCGGAGCGACACCGGGGAGCTGTTTTTT. Translation gives CASSPRSDTGELFF.

This CDR3 is CASSSEGPVSYEQYF. The CDR3 nucleotides are TGTGCCAGCAGCTCCGAGGGCCCGGTCTCCTACGAGCAGTACTTC. This chain joins TRBV5-6 and TRBJ2-7, with a possible D match to TRBD2 (5 bases). CDR3 size: 15 residues. The V end lost 3 bases, the J end lost 0 bases, and 13 bases lay between the germline ends. The germline V gene encodes CDR1 SGHDT and CDR2 YYEEEE.

J is TRBJ2-1 and V is TRBV5-5; the match to TRBD1 covers 7 bases. Germline assignment: CDR1 SGHKS and CDR2 YYEKEE (reference sequence). Trimming took 3 bases from V and 0 from J; bases not matched to a gene: 6. There are 16 residues in the CDR3. The CDR3 DNA sequence: TGTGCCAGCAGCTCACAGGGGATAGGCTCCTACAATGAGCAGTTCTTC. Its translation: CASSSQGIGSYNEQFF.

The chain combines TRBV15 with TRBJ2-7, with 11 bases fitting TRBD2. This CDR3 contains 15 residues. Germline V gives CDR1 LNHNV, CDR2 YYDKDF (reference sequence). With V trimmed by 3 bases and J by 1 base, 2 bases remained unmatched. CDR3 sequence reads: CATSSGTSGSYEQYF. In DNA, the CDR3 is TGTGCCACCAGCAGCGGGACTAGCGGATCCTACGAGCAGTACTTC.

The chain has TRBV28 and TRBJ1-2; 7 bases are shared with TRBD1. CDR1 is MDHEN and CDR2 is SYDVKM in the germline V gene. The V gene end was trimmed by 6 bases and the J gene end by 6 bases; junction bases not matched to a gene: 7. CDR3 length equals 13 residues. The CDR3 spells CASSPTGWDGYTF. CDR3 DNA: TGTGCCAGCAGCCCGACAGGGTGGGATGGCTACACCTTC.

V is TRBV27 and J is TRBJ2-7; 8 bases agree with TRBD2. The CDR3 is made up of 14 amino acids. With V trimmed by 4 bases and J by 5 bases, 7 bases remained unmatched. Germline-derived CDR1 and CDR2 are MNHEY and SMNVEV (reference sequence). The chain's CDR3 is CASSSGLAVHEQYF. CDR3 coding DNA: TGTGCCAGCAGTTCCGGACTAGCAGTGCACGAGCAGTACTTC.

This clone was seen once. CDR3 region: CASSLSGGSYEQYF. The CDR3 bases are TGTGCCAGCAGCTTGTCGGGGGGCTCCTACGAGCAGTACTTC. V and J are TRBV11-2 and TRBJ2-7; TRBD2 matches 7 bases. The CDR3 is 14 amino acids. Germline V gives CDR1 SGHAT, CDR2 FQNNGV. V shed 3 bases and J 0 bases; nucleotides not matched to a gene: 2.

The chain has TRBV13 and TRBJ2-2, with a possible D match to TRBD1 (6 bases). The CDR3 runs to 15 residues. Germline CDR1 reads PRHDT; CDR2 reads FYEKMQ (reference sequence). V lost 11 bases and J 2 bases, leaving 18 bases between the germline ends. CDR3 in amino acids: CACHSLGANTGELFF. The CDR3 bases are TGTGCCTGCCATTCGTTGGGGGCTAACACCGGGGAGCTGTTTTTT.

This chain links TRBV28 with TRBJ2-5; 7 bases line up with TRBD1. CDR1 and CDR2 from the germline V gene are MDHEN and SYDVKM. The V segment lost 7 bases and the J segment 5 bases; nucleotides outside the gene matches: 13. This CDR3 has 15 amino acids. The CDR3 region is CASTPGSGTVETQYF. The CDR3 DNA follows: TGTGCCAGCACCCCGGGTTCCGGGACAGTTGAGACCCAGTACTTC. Variable domain in full (rest from reference TRBV28 and TRBJ2-5): DVKVTQSSRYLVKRTGEKVFLECVQDMDHENMFWYRQDPGLGLRLIYFSYDVKMKEKGDIPEGYSVSREKKERFSLILESASTNQTSMYLCASTPGSGTVETQYFGPGTRLLVL.

The CDR3 DNA reads as TGTGCCAGCAGTTTGGTAGCTACAGATACGCAGTATTTT. This encodes CASSLVATDTQYF. The chain uses TRBV12-3 or TRBV12-4 and TRBJ2-3; no clear D. V was pared by 3 bases and J by 3 bases, with 7 bases between. This CDR3 is 13 amino acids long.

The V call is TRBV3-1 (or the pseudogene TRBV3-2), the J call TRBJ1-6, with D possibly being TRBD1 (5 bases). CDR1 and CDR2 (germline): LGHDT, YNNKEL (reference sequence). The CDR3 runs 15 residues. V was trimmed by 4 bases and J by 10 bases, leaving 17 bases between them. This CDR3 reads CASSPPGGGNSPLHF. DNA for the CDR3: TGTGCCAGCAGCCCACCGGGGGGGGGTAACTCACCCCTCCACTTT.

The chain is built from TRBV2 and TRBJ2-3, with 12 bases identical to TRBD1. V shed 6 bases, J shed 4 bases, and the junction held 11 bases outside the gene matches. Germline-derived CDR1 and CDR2 are SNHLY and FYNNEI. The CDR3 is 17 residues long. The CDR3 region is CASRNYRGQGASDTQYF. Here the CDR3 DNA reads TGTGCCAGCAGAAACTATCGGGGACAGGGGGCCTCAGATACGCAGTATTTT.

This chain uses TRBV6-1 with TRBJ1-6; a possible D gene is TRBD1 (5 bases). Germline V CDR1 and CDR2: MNHNS, SASEGT. The CDR3 sequence is 16 residues long. Between the trimmed V and J ends, which lost 2 bases and 2 bases, there was a span of 10 bases. DNA of the CDR3: TGTGCCAGCAGTGAAAAGTACAGGACCTATAATTCACCCCTCCACTTT. Translating gives CASSEKYRTYNSPLHF.

The rearrangement uses TRBV28 and TRBJ2-7; 7 bases fit TRBD2. Looked up from germline, CDR1 is MDHEN and CDR2 is SYDVKM. Trimming removed 4 bases from V and 2 bases from J; junction bases left unmatched: 2. The CDR3 extends over 13 amino acids. As DNA, the CDR3 is TGTGCCAGCAGTTGGGGGGGGACCTACGAGCAGTACTTC. Translating it yields CASSWGGTYEQYF. Drawing the rest from reference TRBV28 and TRBJ2-7, the complete variable domain is DVKVTQSSRYLVKRTGEKVFLECVQDMDHENMFWYRQDPGLGLRLIYFSYDVKMKEKGDIPEGYSVSREKKERFSLILESASTNQTSMYLCASSWGGTYEQYFGPGTRLTVT.

This chain connects TRBV4-2 to TRBJ2-5; perhaps TRBD2 as D (6 bases). This CDR3 comprises 16 residues. Trimming stripped 0 bases from V and 4 bases from J, with 15 bases between. Germline V lookup: CDR1 LGHNA, CDR2 YNFKEQ. CDR3 bases: TGTGCCAGCAGCCAAGATGGGTCTAGCGCCTCAGAGACCCAGTACTTC. Its translation: CASSQDGSSASETQYF.

V is TRBV3-1 (or the pseudogene TRBV3-2) and J is TRBJ2-1; weak D call: TRBD1 (6 bases). CDR1 LGHDT and CDR2 YNNKEL come from the germline V gene (reference sequence). V was clipped by 0 bases and J by 8 bases, with 14 bases between them. CDR3 length: 15 amino acids. For the CDR3, the DNA is TGTGCCAGCAGCCAAGATTTTAGTTCAGGGGATGAGCAGTTCTTC. Translation gives CASSQDFSSGDEQFF.

The chain joins TRBV4-1 to TRBJ1-4; TRBD1 agrees at 7 bases. CDR3 length equals 18 residues. Trimming took 1 base from V and 7 from J; bases not matched to a gene: 15. Germline loops: CDR1 MGHRA, CDR2 YSYEKL. The CDR3, as DNA: TGCGCCAGCAGCCAAGGGGTTGGCAGGGGGAAGTTCGGTGAAAAACTGTTTTTT. Translation: CASSQGVGRGKFGEKLFF.